Presented here are 26 T cell receptor beta chains from one specimen sequenced in a study of cytomegalovirus exposure and HLA in healthy donors. The study ran its PCR with 60 Vbeta and 13 Jbeta primers. Profiling relied on immunoSEQ multiplex PCR, and the TCRdb table lists in-frame clones only, not all of them. The listing contains about 160,000 clones. Sequences were obtained from PBMCs. The source is a man aged 25-45 years in good health and CMV-seronegative.

CDR3 nucleotides: TGTGCCAGCAGCTTAGCGCGGGACTACGAGCAGTACTTC. Protein: CASSLARDYEQYF. The rearrangement links TRBV7-8 to TRBJ2-7, with D possibly matching TRBD2 (6 bases). The CDR3 is made up of 13 amino acids. Trimming left V 0 bases short and J 3 bases short, with 6 bases between. CDR1 and CDR2 (germline): SGHVS, FQNEAQ.

V usage is TRBV11-2 and J usage is TRBJ1-1; D gene ambiguous. In germline, CDR1 is SGHAT, CDR2 FQNNGV. This CDR3 comprises 14 residues. The V and J ends lost 4 bases and 4 bases respectively, with 13 bases between them. The CDR3 bases are TGTGCCAGCAGCTACGGGAGGGCTAGCACTGAAGCTTTCTTT. Its translation: CASSYGRASTEAFF.

V and J are TRBV10-1 and TRBJ2-7; D is possibly TRBD2 (5 bases). V shed 2 bases and J shed 5 bases, with 10 bases lying between them. The length of the CDR3 is 13 residues. Germline V gene lookup returns CDR1 WNHNN and CDR2 SYGVQD (reference sequence). As DNA, the CDR3 is TGCGCCAGCAGTGAGAATGAGAGGGACGAGCAGTACTTC. Translating it yields CASSENERDEQYF.

The chain couples TRBV19 to TRBJ2-5; 8 bases align to TRBD2. The V and J ends lost 0 bases and 7 bases, in that order; junction bases with no gene match: 22. This CDR3 region has 20 residues. CDR1 LNHDA and CDR2 SQIVND come from the germline V gene (reference sequence). CDR3 sequence: CASSIETGRARSSTRGTQYF. CDR3 nucleotides: TGTGCCAGTAGTATAGAGACCGGGAGGGCGCGCTCTTCGACAAGAGGGACCCAGTACTTC.

Remarks on this clone: At the DNA level, this CDR3 is encoded by other sequences in the same sample as well. V and J are TRBV14 and TRBJ1-1, with TRBD1 matching 7 bases. V lost 4 bases to trimming and J lost 0 bases; unmatched junction nucleotides: 5. The CDR3 has 15 residues. CDR1 and CDR2 (germline): SGHDN, FVKESK. The CDR3 region is CASSRSGTVNTEAFF. CDR3 DNA sequence: TGTGCCAGCAGCCGCTCAGGGACAGTGAACACTGAAGCTTTCTTT.

V is TRBV27 and J is TRBJ2-7; TRBD2 might be the D (5 bases). CDR3 length equals 15 residues. CDR1 and CDR2 from the germline V gene are MNHEY and SMNVEV (reference sequence). Trimming stripped 6 bases from V and 0 bases from J, with 15 bases between. Here the CDR3 DNA reads TGTGCCAGCAGGGGAGTCTTTACTCTCTCCTACGAGCAGTACTTC. Amino acids: CASRGVFTLSYEQYF.

The J gene is TRBJ2-2, the V gene TRBV7-9, with TRBD1 identical over 7 bases. Germline values: CDR1 SEHNR, CDR2 FQNEAQ (reference sequence). The CDR3 has 16 amino acids. V lost 5 bases to trimming and J lost 7 bases; unmatched junction nucleotides: 13. The CDR3 nucleotides read TGTGCCAGCAGCCAAAGGAGACAGGGTCCCCACGGGGAGCTGTTTTTT. This encodes CASSQRRQGPHGELFF.

The rearrangement uses TRBV19 and TRBJ2-7; D is unresolved. The V end lost 3 bases, the J end lost 2 bases, and 23 bases lay between the germline ends. The CDR3 is made up of 18 amino acids. Per the germline V gene, CDR1 is LNHDA and CDR2 is SQIVND (reference sequence). The CDR3, as DNA: TGTGCCAGTAGTATTCAACATTATAGTCTGGCGGCACCCTACGAGCAGTACTTC. Its translation is CASSIQHYSLAAPYEQYF.

This chain links TRBV6-5 with TRBJ1-3; D is unresolved. Germline loops: CDR1 MNHEY, CDR2 SVGAGI. The V and J ends lost 7 bases and 3 bases respectively, with 10 bases between them. The CDR3 runs 13 residues. The CDR3, as DNA: TGTGCCAGCACCGCCGGGGATGGAAACACCATATATTTT. It yields the protein CASTAGDGNTIYF.

This chain links TRBV7-8 with TRBJ2-1, with 10 bases fitting TRBD2. V lost 6 bases, J lost 7 bases, and 6 bases stayed unmatched. CDR1 is SGHVS and CDR2 is FQNEAQ in the germline V gene. The CDR3 totals 14 residues. The CDR3 region is CASRRRLAGNEQFF. For the CDR3, the DNA is TGTGCCAGCAGGCGTCGACTAGCGGGTAATGAGCAGTTCTTC.

V is TRBV9 and J is TRBJ2-3, with a weak D call TRBD2 (6 bases). Trimming stripped 2 bases from V and 8 bases from J, with 9 bases between. CDR3 length: 12 amino acids. Germline V gene sequence: CDR1 SGDLS, CDR2 YYNGEE. CDR3 sequence reads: CASSVLGGTQYF. CDR3 in DNA: TGTGCCAGCAGCGTCCTCGGGGGTACGCAGTATTTT.

The chain employs TRBV6-6 and TRBJ2-5, with 8 bases that match TRBD2. The CDR3 has 15 residues. CDR1 and CDR2 (germline): MNHNY, SVGAGI (reference sequence). Trimming at V came to 0 bases and at J to 4 bases, leaving 4 bases not matched to a gene. The chain's CDR3 is CASSYSSGSIETQYF. The CDR3 DNA reads as TGTGCCAGCAGTTACTCGAGCGGGAGTATAGAGACCCAGTACTTC.

This chain joins TRBV29-1 and TRBJ2-2; 11 nucleotides agree with TRBD1. Germline V gives CDR1 SQVTM, CDR2 ANQGSEA. The CDR3 runs to 15 residues. Trimming removed 6 bases from V and 7 bases from J; junction bases left unmatched: 10. The CDR3 nucleotides read TGCAGCGTGCACGGGACAGGGGGTGACTACGGGGAGCTGTTTTTT. It is translated as CSVHGTGGDYGELFF.

The CDR3 is CASTEPSYEQYF. The CDR3 coding sequence is TGTGCCAGCACGGAGCCCTCCTACGAGCAGTACTTC. The chain employs TRBV2 and TRBJ2-7, with unresolved D. This CDR3 has 12 amino acids. V was cut by 7 bases and J by 0 bases, with 7 bases left in between. Germline lookup yields CDR1 SNHLY and CDR2 FYNNEI. The full variable domain, in which reference TRBV2 and TRBJ2-7 provide the parts outside the CDR3, is EPEVTQTPSHQVTQMGQEVILRCVPISNHLYFYWYRQILGQKVEFLVSFYNNEISEKSEIFDDQFSVERPDGSNFTLKIRSTKLEDSAMYFCASTEPSYEQYFGPGTRLTVT.

This rearrangement joins TRBV19 to TRBJ1-1; D is unclear. This CDR3 contains 13 residues. CDR1 is LNHDA, CDR2 SQIVND, per germline (reference sequence). Trimming shortened V by 11 bases and J by 8 bases, and 21 bases separated the two germline ends. Written as DNA, the CDR3 is TGTGCCGTCAGTATAGTGGAGGGAGGGGAAGCTTTCTTT. This codes for CAVSIVEGGEAFF.

V gene TRBV2 combines with J gene TRBJ2-7, with TRBD2 matching 12 bases. Unmatched junction bases numbered 11, after V lost 4 bases and J lost 4 bases. CDR3 size: 17 residues. Germline V CDR1 and CDR2: SNHLY, FYNNEI. CDR3 bases: TGTGCCAGCAGTGGAAGGCTAGCGGGAGGGCGCTTTTACGAGCAGTACTTC. It translates to CASSGRLAGGRFYEQYF.

The chain uses TRBV4-1 and TRBJ2-4, with TRBD2 as a possible D gene (5 bases). Trimming cost V 2 bases and J 1 base, with 15 bases left between them. Germline CDR1 MGHRA, CDR2 YSYEKL. This CDR3 is 17 amino acids long. CDR3 region: CASSQPLAGRAKNIQYF. CDR3 nucleotides: TGCGCCAGCAGCCAACCCCTGGCGGGCAGGGCCAAAAACATTCAGTACTTC.

The CDR3 protein is CASSKWGQGSPYEQYF. CDR3 DNA: TGTGCCAGTAGTAAATGGGGACAGGGAAGTCCCTACGAGCAGTACTTC. The rearrangement joins TRBV19 to TRBJ2-7, with TRBD1 matching over 9 bases. The CDR3 length is 16 residues. The V and J ends lost 4 bases and 2 bases, in that order; junction bases with no gene match: 9. CDR1 is LNHDA, CDR2 SQIVND, per germline (reference sequence).

The V gene is TRBV27, the J gene TRBJ2-6; D remains unclear. Trimming took 4 bases from V and 1 from J, leaving 8 bases between them. The CDR3 loop spans 15 amino acids. The germline V gene has CDR1 MNHEY and CDR2 SMNVEV (reference sequence). This CDR3 is CASSWLLSGANVLTF. The CDR3 DNA is TGTGCCAGCAGTTGGCTGCTTTCTGGGGCCAACGTCCTGACTTTC.

This chain links TRBV29-1 with TRBJ2-7; D may be TRBD2 (6 bases). Germline assignment: CDR1 SQVTM and CDR2 ANQGSEA. The CDR3 covers 11 residues. Trimming stripped 5 bases from V and 5 bases from J, with 10 bases between. CDR3: CSVRGSNEQYF. The DNA of the CDR3 is TGCAGCGTTCGGGGGTCGAACGAGCAGTACTTC.

CDR3 sequence: CASSLPLGTDTQYF. DNA of the CDR3: TGTGCCAGCAGTCTCCCGCTAGGCACAGATACGCAGTATTTT. The chain is built from TRBV7-9 and TRBJ2-3; no clear D. Germline CDR1 is SEHNR and CDR2 is FQNEAQ (reference sequence). This CDR3 has 14 amino acids. V was clipped by 6 bases and J by 1 base, with 11 bases between them.

On this clone: An end of the junction differs from the germline gene, which may be a read error. The chain joins TRBV6-1 to TRBJ1-3; 7 bases are a match to TRBD1. The V gene's germline CDR1 is MNHNS and CDR2 SASEGT. The length of the CDR3 is 15 residues. The CDR3 protein is CASSAWDRSENTIYF. CDR3 DNA sequence: TGTGCCAGCAGTGCCTGGGACAGATCTGAAAACACCATATATTTT.

J is TRBJ2-5 and V is TRBV10-3, with D possibly matching TRBD2 (5 bases). Germline CDR1 and CDR2: ENHRY and SYGVKD. CDR3 length: 13 residues. The V end was cut by 7 bases, the J end by 5 bases, with 14 bases between. The DNA for the CDR3 is TGTGCCATCACGAACGGAGTAGCGGAGACCCAGTACTTC. This encodes CAITNGVAETQYF.

The DNA for the CDR3 is TGTGCCAGCAGTTACTTGGGGGGGTTACCGAACACTGAAGCTTTCTTT. It specifies CASSYLGGLPNTEAFF. This chain joins TRBV6-5 and TRBJ1-1, with a possible D match to TRBD1 (5 bases). In germline, CDR1 is MNHEY, CDR2 SVGAGI. V lost 1 base to trimming and J lost 1 base, with 13 bases between them. This CDR3 region has 16 residues.

The chain recombines TRBV9 with TRBJ2-7; TRBD2 matches at 8 bases. The CDR3 runs 15 residues. V lost 4 bases and J lost 7; bases outside the gene matches: 13. Germline V lookup: CDR1 SGDLS, CDR2 YYNGEE. CDR3 nucleotides: TGTGCCAGCAGCCCCCCCTCTAGCGGGCTTTCGGAGCAGTACTTC. Its translation: CASSPPSSGLSEQYF. The whole variable domain, filled in from reference TRBV9 and TRBJ2-7, reads DSGVTQTPKHLITATGQRVTLRCSPRSGDLSVYWYQQSLDQGLQFLIQYYNGEERAKGNILERFSAQQFPDLHSELNLSSLELGDSALYFCASSPPSSGLSEQYFGPGTRLTVT.

The chain has TRBV5-1 and TRBJ2-5; 7 bases are a match to TRBD1. The DNA end favors TRBJ2-7, so the J call may be wrong. CDR3 length: 13 amino acids. Germline CDR1 is SGHRS and CDR2 is YFSETQ. CDR3: CASSSGQFYEQYF. CDR3 nucleotides: TGCGCCAGCAGCTCGGGACAGTTCTACGAGCAGTACTTC.